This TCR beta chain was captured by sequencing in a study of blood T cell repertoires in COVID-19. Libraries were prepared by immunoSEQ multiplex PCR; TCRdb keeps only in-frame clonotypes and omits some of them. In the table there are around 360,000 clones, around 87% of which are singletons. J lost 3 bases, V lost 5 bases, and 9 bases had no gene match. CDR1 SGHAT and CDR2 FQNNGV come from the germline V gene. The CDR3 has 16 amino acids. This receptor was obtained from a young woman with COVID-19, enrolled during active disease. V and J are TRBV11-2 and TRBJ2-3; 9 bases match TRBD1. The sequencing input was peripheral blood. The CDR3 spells CASSHWTGASTDTQYF. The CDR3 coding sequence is TGTGCCAGCAGCCATTGGACAGGGGCTTCTACAGATACGCAGTATTTT. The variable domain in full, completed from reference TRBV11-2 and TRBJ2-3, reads EAGVAQSPRYKIIEKRQSVAFWCNPISGHATLYWYQQILGQGPKLLIQFQNNGVVDDSQLPKDRFSAERLKGVDSTLKIQPAKLEDSAVYLCASSHWTGASTDTQYFGPGTRLTVL.